This entry features one T cell receptor beta chain sequence. In the original processing: Reference gene primer amplification gave estimated nucleated cell counts. Method: immunoSEQ multiplex PCR; TCRdb's copy keeps in-frame clones and lacks some. The V and J calls and the clone size are those of that table, but D and trimming were determined from the DNA. The sample has some 310,000 clones; about 90% are singletons. Self-reported history from a screening survey and questionnaire set each donor's cohort. The data derive from a study of blood T cell repertoires in COVID-19. The overall study: Whether acute or convalescent, the COVID-19 samples came from the United States, Italy and Spain. Sources were T cells, B-cell-depleted T cells, or PBMCs; the material itself was cDNA or gDNA.

The sequenced sample was PBMCs or T cells enriched from blood (not recorded which). This clonotype originated in a woman in her 30s who had recovered from COVID-19.

The CDR3 loop is CASSLLQNEQFF. In DNA, the CDR3 is TGTGCCAGCAGCCTCCTCCAGAATGAGCAGTTCTTC. V and J are TRBV4-2 and TRBJ2-1, with D hard to call. Germline values: CDR1 LGHNA, CDR2 YNFKEQ. The CDR3 is 12 residues long. V was pared by 4 bases and J by 7 bases, with 8 bases between.